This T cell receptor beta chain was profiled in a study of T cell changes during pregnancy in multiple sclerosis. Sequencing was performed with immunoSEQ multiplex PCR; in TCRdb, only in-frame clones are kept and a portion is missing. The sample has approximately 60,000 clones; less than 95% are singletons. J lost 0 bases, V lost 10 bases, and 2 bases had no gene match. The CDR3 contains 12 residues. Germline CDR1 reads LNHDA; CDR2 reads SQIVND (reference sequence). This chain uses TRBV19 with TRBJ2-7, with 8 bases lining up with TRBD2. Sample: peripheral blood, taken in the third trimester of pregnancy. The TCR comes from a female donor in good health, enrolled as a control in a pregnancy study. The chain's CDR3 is CATRGGSYEQYF. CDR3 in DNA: TGTGCCACCCGGGGGGGCTCCTACGAGCAGTACTTC.